These T cell receptor beta chains were read from a single sample in a study of T cells in Graves' hyperthyroidism and ophthalmopathy. TCRdb re-called the multiplex PCR reads through MiXCR, storing one row per CDR3 protein. This table has about 600,000 distinct CDR3 sequences, about a sixth appearing once. Sequencing was carried out using blood. The receptors here all came from a middle-aged woman with Graves' ophthalmopathy. The CDR3 runs from the conserved cysteine through the conserved F or W. Fields, in order: J gene, V gene, D gene, clone size, CDR3 protein, CDR3 DNA. The D gene is left open where the match is weak. A row's size may be missing; if present it is once, few, many or a size class.

TRBJ1-2 | TRBV19 | . | . | CASSWDGGYGYTF | TGTGCCAGTAGTTGGGACGGCGGCTATGGCTACACCTTC
TRBJ2-5 | TRBV18 | TRBD2 | many | CASSPRLAIQETQYF | TGTGCCAGCTCACCTCGACTAGCGATACAAGAGACCCAGTACTTC
TRBJ1-2 | TRBV4-1 | TRBD1 | few | CASSHTDRGIYGYTF | TGCGCCAGCAGCCATACTGACAGGGGAATCTATGGCTACACCTTC
TRBJ2-7 | TRBV7-2 | TRBD1 | many | CASSRRTGGPYEQYF | TGTGCCAGCAGCCGACGAACAGGGGGGCCCTACGAGCAGTACTTC
TRBJ2-1 | TRBV19 | TRBD2 | . | CASSIDRREGPFYNEQFF | TGTGCCAGTAGTATAGATCGACGGGAGGGACCTTTCTACAATGAGCAGTTCTTC
TRBJ2-3 | TRBV2 | TRBD2 | medium-sized | CASTYLAGTSTDTQYF | TGTGCCAGCACCTACTTAGCGGGGACTAGCACAGATACGCAGTATTTT
TRBJ2-1 | TRBV12-3/TRBV12-4 | TRBD1 | many | CASSPMGQSYNEQFF | TGTGCCAGCAGTCCTATGGGACAGTCCTACAATGAGCAGTTCTTC
TRBJ2-1 | TRBV30 | . | . | CAWSTRTFYNEQFF | TGTGCCTGGAGTACTAGAACATTTTACAATGAGCAGTTCTTC
TRBJ1-4 | TRBV2 | . | . | CASRVGATNERLFF | TGTGCCAGCAGGGTGGGAGCAACTAATGAAAGACTGTTTTTT
TRBJ2-1 | TRBV6-1 | TRBD2 | once | CASSEDWTRGSWDEQFF | TGTGCCAGCAGTGAAGATTGGACTAGAGGGTCTTGGGATGAGCAGTTCTTC
TRBJ2-7 | TRBV25-1 | . | . | CASSAFTGGAYEQYF | TGTGCCAGCAGCGCCTTCACAGGGGGGGCTTACGAGCAGTACTTC
TRBJ2-2 | TRBV19 | . | few | CASNAPGVQSGELFF | TGTGCCAGTAACGCACCAGGGGTTCAGTCCGGGGAGCTGTTTTTT
TRBJ2-5 | TRBV9 | . | . | CASSADIGQETQYF | TGTGCCAGCAGTGCGGACATTGGACAAGAGACCCAGTACTTC
TRBJ2-3 | TRBV6-1 | . | . | CASILDRVTDTQYF | TGTGCCAGCATATTGGACAGAGTCACAGATACGCAGTATTTT
TRBJ2-2 | TRBV10-1 | TRBD2 | few | CASMSGSNTGELFF | TGCGCCAGCATGAGCGGGAGTAACACCGGGGAGCTGTTTTTT
TRBJ1-2 | TRBV12-3/TRBV12-4 | . | . | CASSPRAAHGYTF | TGTGCCAGCAGTCCCCGGGCAGCTCATGGCTACACCTTC
TRBJ1-2 | TRBV6-6 | TRBD1 | many | CASSYSGQGFGYTF | TGTGCCAGCAGTTACTCAGGACAGGGGTTTGGCTACACCTTC
TRBJ2-5 | TRBV19 | . | . | CASSIDSGSETQYF | TGTGCCAGTAGTATAGATTCCGGATCGGAGACCCAGTACTTC
TRBJ2-3 | TRBV5-1 | TRBD2 | many | CASSLEVRESPDTQYF | TGCGCCAGCAGCTTGGAGGTGCGGGAGTCCCCAGATACGCAGTATTTT
TRBJ2-4 | TRBV7-9 | TRBD2 | . | CASSLKTSGSLDHIQYF | TGTGCCAGCAGCTTAAAGACTAGCGGGAGTCTGGATCACATTCAGTACTTC
TRBJ1-1 | TRBV11-2 | . | many | CASSLAGLGTEAFF | TGTGCCAGCAGCTTAGCAGGACTGGGCACTGAAGCTTTCTTT
TRBJ2-5 | TRBV25-1 | . | many | CASSEWTQETQYF | TGTGCCAGCAGTGAATGGACCCAAGAGACCCAGTACTTC
TRBJ2-1 | TRBV9 | TRBD2 | . | CASSFQRGPQYEQFF | TGTGCCAGCAGCTTCCAGCGGGGGCCTCAGTATGAGCAGTTCTTC
TRBJ1-2 | TRBV5-8 | . | many | CASSFQGQGHYGYTF | TGTGCCAGCAGCTTCCAAGGGCAGGGACACTATGGCTACACCTTC
TRBJ2-5 | TRBV11-2 | TRBD1 | many | CASSLDSQGAGQETQYF | TGTGCCAGCAGCTTAGATTCTCAGGGGGCTGGTCAAGAGACCCAGTACTTC
TRBJ2-3 | TRBV10-3 | . | . | CAISERQGGSTDTQYF | TGTGCCATCAGTGAGAGGCAGGGAGGTAGCACAGATACGCAGTATTTT
TRBJ1-5 | TRBV6-2/TRBV6-3 | TRBD1 | . | CASSAGTGGSQPQHF | TGTGCCAGCAGTGCCGGGACAGGGGGCTCTCAGCCCCAGCATTTT
TRBJ1-2 | TRBV20-1 | . | . | CSASRLDPYGYTF | TGCAGTGCTAGCAGACTGGATCCGTATGGCTACACCTTC
TRBJ2-7 | TRBV2 | TRBD1 | many | CASSAGTGSYEQYF | TGTGCCAGCAGTGCCGGGACAGGGTCCTACGAGCAGTACTTC
TRBJ1-3 | TRBV10-3 | TRBD1 | few | CAISPQGLSAVGNTIYF | TGTGCCATCAGTCCACAGGGGTTGTCGGCAGTTGGAAACACCATATATTTT
TRBJ2-3 | TRBV7-9 | . | few | CASSLGQLGDTQYF | TGTGCCAGCAGCTTAGGGCAGTTAGGAGATACGCAGTATTTT
TRBJ2-3 | TRBV7-2 | TRBD2 | . | CASSLILAGVGFDTQYF | TGTGCCAGCAGCTTAATACTAGCGGGGGTTGGGTTCGATACGCAGTATTTT
TRBJ1-2 | TRBV15 | . | . | CATSRDIGDAAIGYTF | TGTGCCACCAGCAGAGATATAGGGGACGCGGCTATTGGCTACACCTTC
TRBJ1-6 | TRBV5-1 | . | . | CASSPGLLYDSSPLHF | TGCGCCAGCAGCCCAGGGCTTCTCTACGACAGTTCACCCCTCCACTTT
TRBJ1-4 | TRBV29-1 | . | . | CSVEASDNEKLFF | TGCAGCGTTGAAGCGAGTGATAATGAAAAACTGTTTTTT
TRBJ2-2 | TRBV6-1 | . | . | CASKGFRLKAGRGELFF | TGTGCCAGCAAAGGTTTTAGACTTAAAGCGGGTCGCGGGGAGCTGTTTTTT
TRBJ2-2 | TRBV10-3 | . | . | CAISGGGEGAGELFF | TGTGCCATCAGCGGAGGGGGAGAAGGGGCCGGGGAGCTGTTTTTT
TRBJ2-2 | TRBV18 | TRBD1 | many | CASRDRVDTGELFF | TGTGCCAGCCGGGACAGGGTGGACACCGGGGAGCTGTTTTTT
TRBJ2-7 | TRBV30 | . | . | CAWSIDSSYEQYF | TGTGCCTGGAGTATTGACTCGTCCTACGAGCAGTACTTC
TRBJ1-1 | TRBV3-1 | TRBD1 | few | CASSQAPGQGEAFF | TGTGCCAGCAGCCAGGCACCGGGACAGGGTGAAGCTTTCTTT
TRBJ2-3 | TRBV12-3/TRBV12-4 | . | many | CASSSYRGGDTQYF | TGTGCCAGCAGTTCCTACAGGGGAGGGGATACGCAGTATTTT
TRBJ1-1 | TRBV28 | . | many | CASSLLAANTEAFF | TGTGCCAGCAGTTTATTGGCAGCGAACACTGAAGCTTTCTTT
TRBJ2-1 | TRBV7-9 | . | . | CAIRTVRAEQFF | TGTGCCATCCGGACGGTGAGGGCTGAGCAGTTCTTC
TRBJ2-1 | TRBV5-1 | . | . | CASSFARHDNEQFF | TGCGCCAGCAGCTTTGCACGTCATGACAATGAGCAGTTCTTC
TRBJ1-2 | TRBV20-1 | . | many | CSANSKGRLGGYTF | TGCAGTGCCAATTCTAAAGGACGCCTGGGTGGCTACACCTTC
TRBJ2-5 | TRBV5-1 | TRBD1 | . | CASSLGQGSQTQYF | TGCGCCAGCAGCTTGGGACAGGGGTCACAGACCCAGTACTTC
TRBJ2-3 | TRBV20-1 | TRBD2 | few | CGTGGREDTQYF | TGCGGGACGGGCGGGAGAGAAGATACGCAGTATTTT
TRBJ2-7 | TRBV29-1 | TRBD2 | . | CSVEVAGDSYEQYF | TGCAGCGTTGAAGTAGCGGGAGATTCCTACGAGCAGTACTTC
TRBJ2-3 | TRBV6-1 | . | few | CASSGWGGFTDTQYF | TGTGCCAGCAGTGGGTGGGGAGGCTTTACAGATACGCAGTATTTT
TRBJ1-6 | TRBV20-1 | TRBD1 | few | CSAAPAGQGISPLHF | TGCAGTGCTGCCCCCGCGGGACAGGGAATTTCACCCCTCCACTTT
TRBJ2-3 | TRBV20-1 | TRBD2 | . | CSARVYGGAGDTQYF | TGCAGTGCTAGAGTTTACGGGGGGGCAGGAGATACGCAGTATTTT
TRBJ2-7 | TRBV11-2 | . | many | CASSLDGRAQGYEQYF | TGTGCCAGCAGCTTAGACGGCAGGGCTCAAGGGTACGAGCAGTACTTC
TRBJ2-5 | TRBV7-8 | . | . | CASSSARGGLYF | TGTGCCAGCAGCTCAGCCCGGGGCGGGTTGTACTTC
TRBJ1-5 | TRBV6-5 | TRBD1 | few | CASSYGQGDQPQHF | TGTGCCAGCAGTTACGGACAGGGCGATCAGCCCCAGCATTTT
TRBJ1-4 | TRBV13 | . | many | CASSQLTREGVNEKLFF | TGTGCCAGCAGTCAACTAACCAGGGAGGGGGTTAATGAAAAACTGTTTTTT
TRBJ2-7 | TRBV7-6 | TRBD2 | . | CASSATGGAVEQYF | TGTGCCAGCAGCGCTACGGGGGGTGCTGTGGAGCAGTACTTC
TRBJ2-7 | TRBV5-1 | . | few | CASSLETGTDEQYF | TGCGCCAGCAGCTTGGAAACGGGTACCGACGAGCAGTACTTC
TRBJ2-7 | TRBV19 | . | many | CASSLTHLGVGTYEQYF | TGTGCCAGTAGCTTGACGCATCTCGGAGTGGGGACCTACGAGCAGTACTTC
TRBJ2-7 | TRBV6-1 | TRBD2 | . | CASINSILAGGSHEQYF | TGTGCCAGCATTAACAGCATACTAGCGGGAGGGAGTCACGAGCAGTACTTC
TRBJ1-4 | TRBV28 | . | . | CASSLIQDNGKLFF | TGTGCCAGCAGTTTGATACAGGATAATGGAAAACTGTTTTTT